A selection of T cell receptor beta chains follows, all from one sample in a study of T cells in Graves' hyperthyroidism and ophthalmopathy. TCRdb reprocessed the multiplex PCR reads with MiXCR, giving one entry per CDR3 protein. The table has approximately 400,000 distinct CDR3 sequences, roughly 25% seen once. Sequences were obtained from blood. The source is a man between 45 and 60 years old with Graves' hyperthyroidism. The CDR3 runs from the conserved cysteine through the conserved F or W. D genes are given only for firm matches. Rows may omit the clone size; those that give it use once, few, many or a size class.

D	J	V	size	CDR3	DNA
TRBD2	TRBJ2-2	TRBV20-1	once	CSAASGSIGELFF	TGCAGTGCTGCTAGCGGGAGTATCGGGGAGCTGTTTTTT
.	TRBJ2-1	TRBV28	many	CASSFSASSYNEQFF	TGTGCCAGCAGTTTTTCCGCAAGCTCCTACAATGAGCAGTTCTTC
.	TRBJ2-5	TRBV10-3	few	CAISGGQQETQYF	TGTGCCATCAGTGGTGGGCAGCAAGAGACCCAGTACTTC
.	TRBJ2-3	TRBV6-1	few	CASSPSAEDTQYF	TGTGCCAGCAGCCCTTCGGCAGAGGATACGCAGTATTTT
.	TRBJ2-1	TRBV12-3/TRBV12-4	.	CASSLGGAPYNEQFF	TGTGCCAGCAGTTTAGGGGGGGCCCCCTACAATGAGCAGTTCTTC
.	TRBJ2-1	TRBV2	.	CASMWDSYNEQFF	TGTGCCAGCATGTGGGACTCCTACAATGAGCAGTTCTTC
TRBD1	TRBJ2-3	TRBV6-1	.	CASSGSTRTGQDTQYF	TGTGCCAGCAGTGGCTCTACCAGGACAGGGCAAGATACGCAGTATTTT
TRBD1	TRBJ2-2	TRBV5-1	few	CASSLATGYTGELFF	TGCGCCAGCAGCTTGGCGACAGGGTACACCGGGGAGCTGTTTTTT
.	TRBJ1-2	TRBV20-1	.	CSARDFRQIKDTF	TGCAGTGCTAGAGACTTCCGACAGATAAAGGACACCTTC
TRBD2	TRBJ2-1	TRBV6-2/TRBV6-3	.	CASSYTTSGRSYNEQFF	TGTGCCAGCAGTTACACGACCAGCGGGAGATCCTACAATGAGCAGTTCTTC
.	TRBJ1-2	TRBV27	.	CASSSLGGVDGYTF	TGTGCCAGCAGTTCCCTCGGGGGGGTGGATGGCTACACCTTC
.	TRBJ2-5	TRBV12-3/TRBV12-4	many	CASSLTGKETQYF	TGTGCCAGCAGTTTGACAGGCAAAGAGACCCAGTACTTC
TRBD2	TRBJ2-1	TRBV7-9	.	CASSPSGNYNEQFF	TGTGCCAGCAGTCCTAGCGGGAACTACAATGAGCAGTTCTTC
TRBD2	TRBJ2-6	TRBV5-1	.	CASSPLAGVGANVLTF	TGCGCCAGCAGCCCGTTAGCGGGAGTTGGGGCCAACGTCCTGACTTTC
.	TRBJ2-3	TRBV6-1	.	CASSSPGLQATDTQYF	TGTGCCAGCAGCTCTCCGGGCCTTCAGGCTACAGATACGCAGTATTTT
.	TRBJ2-1	TRBV28	many	CASRTVLVGNEQFF	TGTGCCAGCAGGACCGTCCTGGTTGGCAATGAGCAGTTCTTC
TRBD1	TRBJ1-1	TRBV28	.	CASREDRGITEAFF	TGTGCCAGCAGGGAGGACAGGGGGATTACTGAAGCTTTCTTT
TRBD2	TRBJ2-7	TRBV11-3	.	CASSFNSGLAGSYEQYF	TGTGCCAGCAGCTTTAATTCGGGACTAGCGGGGTCCTACGAGCAGTACTTC
.	TRBJ1-5	TRBV5-1	few	CASSLGVNGQPQHF	TGCGCCAGCAGCTTGGGAGTAAATGGTCAGCCCCAGCATTTT
TRBD2	TRBJ2-1	TRBV2	few	CASFSHAGGAFGEQFF	TGTGCCAGCTTCTCCCACGCGGGGGGTGCCTTCGGTGAGCAGTTCTTC
TRBD2	TRBJ2-5	TRBV27	many	CASTLGAGGPIETQYF	TGTGCCAGCACCCTCGGGGCGGGAGGGCCGATCGAGACCCAGTACTTC
.	TRBJ2-5	TRBV6-1	once	CASSDGQGETQYF	TGTGCCAGCAGTGATGGCCAGGGAGAGACCCAGTACTTC
TRBD1	TRBJ1-1	TRBV29-1	few	CSVLKGAEGTEAFF	TGCAGCGTTCTGAAGGGGGCCGAGGGCACTGAAGCTTTCTTT
TRBD2	TRBJ2-7	TRBV29-1	.	CSASAGDYEQYF	TGCAGCGCTTCAGCGGGAGACTACGAGCAGTACTTC